A selection of T cell receptor beta chains follows, all from one sample in a study of neurological immune-mediated disorders. TCRdb recomputed calls from the 5' RACE reads with MiXCR, one row per CDR3 protein. The data hold 44,000 or so distinct CDR3 sequences, with 6% to 7% observed a single time. The sequenced sample consisted of CD4+ T cells from blood. The receptors shown here come from a middle-aged woman in good health. Each CDR3 is given with its conserved first and last residue. The order of the fields is J gene, clone size, D gene, V gene, CDR3 DNA, CDR3 protein. D genes are given only for firm matches. Where a row states a size, it is once, few, many or the class of an expanded clone; other rows omit it.

J: TRBJ1-2
size: NA
D: NA
V: TRBV7-8
DNA: TGTGCCAGCAGGCGTTACCGGGACAACTCATATGGCTACACCTTC
CDR3: CASRRYRDNSYGYTF

J: TRBJ1-4
size: many
D: NA
V: TRBV28
DNA: TGTGCCAGCAGGGAGGGGACTAATGAAAAACTGTTTTTT
CDR3: CASREGTNEKLFF

J: TRBJ2-7
size: many
D: TRBD1
V: TRBV18
DNA: TGTGCCAGCTCACCCGGGACAGGGGGGACCTACGAGCAGTACTTC
CDR3: CASSPGTGGTYEQYF

J: TRBJ2-5
size: few
D: TRBD1
V: TRBV29-1
DNA: TGCAGCGCGGCAAGGGGACAGCAAGAGACCCAGTACTTC
CDR3: CSAARGQQETQYF

J: TRBJ1-2
size: many
D: NA
V: TRBV20-1
DNA: TGCAGTGCTAGAGACTCGCTCCGTCCGGGGGGAAGTGGTGGCTACACCTTC
CDR3: CSARDSLRPGGSGGYTF

J: TRBJ2-7
size: many
D: TRBD1
V: TRBV5-1
DNA: TGCGCCAGCAGCTTTACCGGGACAGGGGTCTACGAGCAGTACTTC
CDR3: CASSFTGTGVYEQYF

J: TRBJ2-3
size: many
D: NA
V: TRBV12-3/TRBV12-4
DNA: TGTGCCAGCCTCCGGGGACCGGCAGATACGCAGTATTTT
CDR3: CASLRGPADTQYF

J: TRBJ2-1
size: NA
D: TRBD2
V: TRBV19
DNA: TGTGCCAGTAGTATATCGGCTAGCGGGGGCAATGAGCAGTTCTTC
CDR3: CASSISASGGNEQFF

J: TRBJ2-1
size: many
D: NA
V: TRBV7-2
DNA: TGTGCCAGCAGCTTAATCGTTCGGCGGAATGAGCAGTTCTTC
CDR3: CASSLIVRRNEQFF

J: TRBJ2-1
size: many
D: NA
V: TRBV20-1
DNA: TGCAGTGCTAGAGGCCCTAGTACCTACAATGAGCAGTTCTTC
CDR3: CSARGPSTYNEQFF

J: TRBJ2-1
size: many
D: NA
V: TRBV7-7
DNA: TGTGCCAGCAGCTTGAGATCAGTGGACAATGAGCAGTTCTTC
CDR3: CASSLRSVDNEQFF

J: TRBJ2-7
size: many
D: NA
V: TRBV28
DNA: TGTGCCAGCAGTTTACTCAGGGGTTTTGAGCAGTACTTC
CDR3: CASSLLRGFEQYF

J: TRBJ2-5
size: many
D: NA
V: TRBV7-2
DNA: TGTGCCAGCAGCTCCCTCCTTTCGAGGGCCCAGTACTTC
CDR3: CASSSLLSRAQYF

J: TRBJ2-1
size: many
D: NA
V: TRBV27
DNA: TGTGCCAGCAGTCCCTCCTGGCGGAGGTCCTACAATGAGCAGTTCTTC
CDR3: CASSPSWRRSYNEQFF